Reported below is one TCR beta chain. This sample was included in a study of shared clonotypes between healthy human individuals. CDR1 MNHNS and CDR2 SASEGT come from the germline V gene. The V gene lost 7 bases and the J gene lost 0 bases, with 10 bases spanning the gap. The CDR3 extends over 14 amino acids. The genomic DNA of each subset was split evenly across several immunoSEQ plates. Original processing notes: With immunoSEQ giving junction-only sequences and no quality scores, filtering differed. The protocol was immunoSEQ multiplex PCR, while the TCRdb copy is restricted to in-frame clones and leaves out a portion. The DNA was the basis for D and trimming; V, J and clone size are from that table. The table has millions of clones, about 92% seen once; the top ten hold over 0.12%.

The sample comprised naive CD4+ T cells sorted from blood. The subset here: CD45RA+ positively selected. This chain connects TRBV6-1 to TRBJ1-5; D may be TRBD1 (6 bases). This receptor was taken from a man aged 18 to 30 in good health. CDR3 region: CASITGYSNQPQHF. DNA for the CDR3: TGTGCCAGCATTACAGGGTATAGCAATCAGCCCCAGCATTTT.